A single sample gave rise to the 32 T cell receptor beta chains below, sequenced in a study of T cells in Graves' hyperthyroidism and ophthalmopathy. RNA transcripts were the template for amplifying TCR beta CDR3 regions. Using the HTBI primer set, a first-round RT-PCR was run on the TCR CDR3. TCRdb reprocessed the multiplex PCR reads via MiXCR and lists one record per CDR3 protein. Among roughly 570,000 distinct CDR3 sequences listed, about 45% were seen once. Material for sequencing was peripheral blood or thyroid tissue (not recorded which). The receptors derive from a woman aged 18-30 years with Graves' hyperthyroidism.

About this clonotype: Because the CDR3 is missing its conserved closing phenylalanine or tryptophan, this is likely a read error. It is unclear where the CDR3 begins or ends on the DNA, so no DNA is shown, and the CDR3 is as TCRdb lists it. V is TRBV7-6 and J is TRBJ2-5; the D call of TRBD2 is as the table states it, not checked on the DNA. CDR1 and CDR2 from the germline V gene are SGHVS and FNYEAQ. The CDR3 is 8 amino acids in total, end residues counted. The CDR3 loop is CASRPLSG.

Notes on this clonotype: The CDR3 ends on some other residue instead of the conserved phenylalanine or tryptophan, so this is likely a read error. The DNA is left out, because the CDR3 cannot be placed on it with certainty; the CDR3 is given as TCRdb lists it. The V call is TRBV7-2, the J call TRBJ1-4; the tabulated D call, TRBD1, remains unverified against the DNA. Inclusive of both ends, the CDR3 amounts to 12 amino acids. CDR1 is SGHTA, CDR2 FQGNSA, per germline. CDR3 loop: CASSLRQRGETY.

The rearrangement uses TRBV7-2 and TRBJ1-3, with 7 bases matching TRBD1. V shed 3 bases, J shed 4 bases, and the junction held 3 bases outside the gene matches. Germline V gene lookup returns CDR1 SGHTA and CDR2 FQGNSA. CDR3 size: 14 residues. CDR3 sequence reads: CASSLTGNGNTIYF. The CDR3 DNA sequence: TGTGCCAGCAGCTTGACAGGGAACGGAAACACCATATATTTT.

For this clonotype: It may be a read error: a sequence one base away is much more abundant. The chain carries TRBV11-3 and TRBJ1-4; no clear D gene. In germline, CDR1 is SGHNT, CDR2 YENEEA. This CDR3 contains 11 residues. The CDR3 nucleotides read TGTGCCAGCAGCCCGAATGAAAAACTGTATTTT. Its translation is CASSPNEKLYF.

The gene calls are TRBV12-3 or TRBV12-4 and TRBJ2-7; 7 bases agree with TRBD1. The J call may be in error: the DNA end matches TRBJ2-1 better. This CDR3 has 19 residues. The CDR3 bases are TGTGCCAGCAGTCCCGACAGGGTGTGGGCGGCCAATCCTAGGGGTGAGCAGTTCTTC. It encodes CASSPDRVWAANPRGEQFF.

A few counts support this clonotype. This chain uses TRBV20-1 with TRBJ2-7; 14 bases map to TRBD2. The J call may be incorrect, as the DNA end agrees better with TRBJ2-1. The CDR3 covers 16 residues. The germline V gene has CDR1 DFQATT and CDR2 SNEGSKA (reference sequence). The CDR3 DNA reads as TGCAGTGCTAGCGGGACTAGCGGGAGATACGGCAATGAGCAGTTCTTC. Its protein is CSASGTSGRYGNEQFF.

This clonotype was seen many times. CDR3 region: CATSDLGGPNGGYTF. In nucleotides, the CDR3 is TGTGCCACCAGTGATCTGGGGGGCCCCAACGGTGGCTACACCTTC. This rearrangement joins TRBV24-1 to TRBJ1-2, with D possibly TRBD1 on 6 matching bases. The CDR3 is made up of 15 amino acids. Trimming pared 3 bases from V and 7 bases from J, leaving 17 bases between. Germline CDR1 reads KGHDR; CDR2 reads SFDVKD.

The gene calls are TRBV12-3 or TRBV12-4 and TRBJ1-5; 7 bases match TRBD1. The CDR3 is 14 amino acids. J lost 4 bases, V lost 6 bases, and 6 bases had no gene match. CDR3 residues: CASSQETGNQPQHF. In DNA, the CDR3 is TGTGCCAGCAGCCAAGAGACAGGGAATCAGCCCCAGCATTTT.

For this clonotype: Being one base from a much bigger clone, this may be a read error. This CDR3 fails to terminate in the conserved phenylalanine or tryptophan, so it likely reflects a read error. The chain combines TRBV9 with TRBJ1-2; 9 nucleotides agree with TRBD1. The CDR3 covers 15 residues. The germline gives CDR1 SGDLS, CDR2 YYNGEE. V shed 7 bases and J 8 bases; nucleotides not matched to a gene: 15. CDR3 sequence reads: CASSLFSGTGKGYTL. The CDR3 bases are TGTGCCAGCTCACTTTTCTCCGGGACAGGGAAGGGCTACACCCTC.

V gene TRBV5-1 combines with J gene TRBJ2-7, with TRBD2 identical over 14 bases. V was clipped by 2 bases and J by 2 bases; unmatched bases: 6. CDR1 is SGHRS, CDR2 YFSETQ, per germline. The CDR3 is 17 amino acids. The CDR3 nucleotides read TGCGCCAGCAGCTTAGGGACTAGCGGGAGAGTGACCTACGAGCAGTACTTC. Amino acids: CASSLGTSGRVTYEQYF. Together with reference TRBV5-1 and TRBJ2-7, the CDR3 gives the full variable domain: KAGVTQTPRYLIKTRGQQVTLSCSPISGHRSVSWYQQTPGQGLQFLFEYFSETQRNKGNFPGRFSGRQFSNSRSEMNVSTLELGDSALYLCASSLGTSGRVTYEQYFGPGTRLTVT.

This clonotype turned up a few times. The chain recombines TRBV7-8 with TRBJ2-7; weak D call: TRBD1 (6 bases). The CDR3 contains 13 residues. CDR1 SGHVS and CDR2 FQNEAQ come from the germline V gene. The V end was cut by 2 bases, the J end by 3 bases, with 8 bases between. The CDR3 DNA reads TGTGCCAGCAGCTTAAAGGGGGTCTACGAGCAGTACTTC. It translates to CASSLKGVYEQYF.

With respect to this clonotype: Germline is not matched at one junction end, which may reflect a read error. This rearrangement joins TRBV6-6 to TRBJ2-7, with D tentatively TRBD1 (5 bases). From germline, CDR1 is MNHNY and CDR2 SVGAGI (reference sequence). The CDR3 covers 16 residues. Here the CDR3 DNA reads TGTGCCAGCAAGCAATATTTACAGGCCGGTTCCTACGGGCAGTACTTC. This encodes CASKQYLQAGSYGQYF.

The V gene is TRBV30, the J gene TRBJ1-1; tentatively, D is TRBD1 (6 bases). CDR1 and CDR2 (germline): GTSNPN, SVGIG (reference sequence). The germline V and J ends were trimmed by 1 base and 1 base, with 10 bases remaining between them. The CDR3 is 14 amino acids. This CDR3 is CAWSAGRGNTEAFF. DNA of the CDR3: TGTGCCTGGAGTGCGGGCAGGGGGAACACTGAAGCTTTCTTT.

This clonotype was counted many times. This chain joins TRBV7-6 and TRBJ1-5; the D is unclear. From germline, CDR1 is SGHVS and CDR2 FNYEAQ. The CDR3 contains 13 residues. V gave up 3 bases and J gave up 4 bases, with 7 bases separating them. CDR3 sequence reads: CASSLVQNQPQHF. The CDR3 bases are TGTGCCAGCAGCTTGGTCCAAAATCAGCCCCAGCATTTT.

This clonotype was recorded many times. The V gene is TRBV12-3 or TRBV12-4, the J gene TRBJ2-7; D not certain. Trimming stripped 4 bases from V and 6 bases from J, with 10 bases between. The CDR3 is 12 amino acids. The CDR3 protein is CASSSIVREQYF. The CDR3 nucleotides read TGTGCCAGCAGTTCGATTGTGCGCGAGCAGTACTTC.

V gene TRBV5-1 combines with J gene TRBJ2-5; 7 bases match TRBD2. CDR1 and CDR2 (germline): SGHRS, YFSETQ. Germline trimming cut 4 bases from V and 2 bases from J; bases unmatched to any gene: 17. CDR3 length equals 18 residues. The CDR3 is CASSHWLASGNRQETQYF. The CDR3, as DNA: TGCGCCAGCAGCCACTGGCTAGCAAGCGGGAACAGACAAGAGACCCAGTACTTC.

This chain uses TRBV7-2 with TRBJ2-5; 10 bases match TRBD1. J lost 11 bases, V lost 5 bases, and 17 bases had no gene match. Looked up from germline, CDR1 is SGHTA and CDR2 is FQGNSA. The CDR3 spans 16 residues. CDR3 protein: CASSNPGQGSADTQYF. CDR3 bases: TGTGCCAGCAGCAATCCGGGACAGGGGAGTGCAGATACGCAGTACTTC.

This clonotype was observed a handful of times. The chain joins TRBV6-2 or TRBV6-3 to TRBJ1-1; TRBD1 matches 12 bases. V was pared by 8 bases and J by 6 bases, with 7 bases of the junction left unmatched. The CDR3 runs 14 residues. Germline CDR1 is MNHEY and CDR2 is SVGEGT. CDR3 sequence (DNA): TGTGCCAGCTCCCCGGGACAGGGGGCTTCTGAAGCTTTCTTT. Its translation is CASSPGQGASEAFF.

As DNA, the CDR3 is TGCAGTGCTAGAGATGATCGGGGCCTCAATGAGCAGTACTTC. Translated: CSARDDRGLNEQYF. V and J are TRBV20-1 and TRBJ2-7, with D perhaps given as TRBD1 or TRBD2 (5 bases each). Germline V lookup: CDR1 DFQATT, CDR2 SNEGSKA (reference sequence). The CDR3 has 14 amino acids. V gave up 0 bases and J gave up 7 bases, with 16 bases separating them.

V gene TRBV29-1 combines with J gene TRBJ1-2; the D gene is possibly TRBD1 (6 bases). Germline V lookup: CDR1 SQVTM, CDR2 ANQGSEA. Between the trimmed V and J ends, which lost 6 bases and 1 base, there was a span of 18 bases. The CDR3 spans 15 residues. The CDR3 spells CSVNDAGGLNYGYTF. CDR3 DNA sequence: TGCAGCGTGAACGACGCCGGGGGCCTTAACTATGGCTACACCTTC.

V is TRBV7-9 and J is TRBJ2-6; D is undetermined. With 1 base removed from V and 4 bases from J, the gap between germline ends came to 11 bases. CDR3 size: 16 residues. CDR1 is SEHNR and CDR2 is FQNEAQ in the germline V gene (reference sequence). CDR3: CASSLGARRGANVLTF. The CDR3 region has the DNA TGTGCCAGCAGCTTAGGGGCAAGGAGAGGGGCCAACGTCCTGACTTTC.

The chain carries TRBV7-9 and TRBJ1-1; 9 nucleotides match TRBD1. J lost 6 bases, V lost 5 bases, and 7 bases had no gene match. The CDR3 is 14 amino acids. Germline V CDR1 and CDR2: SEHNR, FQNEAQ (reference sequence). The CDR3 sequence is CASSRDRVSPEAFF. CDR3 nucleotide sequence: TGTGCCAGCAGCCGGGACAGGGTGAGCCCTGAAGCTTTCTTT.

The J gene is TRBJ1-2, the V gene TRBV29-1; TRBD1 agrees at 8 bases. CDR3 size: 13 residues. V trimming: 8 bases; J trimming: 4 bases; junction bases outside the gene matches: 9. Germline CDR1 and CDR2: SQVTM and ANQGSEA. The CDR3 DNA reads TGCAGCAGTGAGGGACAGGCGGTCTATGGCTACACCTTC. Protein: CSSEGQAVYGYTF.

This clonotype showed up many times. The chain recombines TRBV20-1 with TRBJ2-7; 9 bases fit TRBD1. Looked up from germline, CDR1 is DFQATT and CDR2 is SNEGSKA (reference sequence). The CDR3 is made up of 13 amino acids. V gave up 6 bases and J gave up 1 base; unmatched junction bases: 4. This CDR3 reads CSARDRASYEQYF. CDR3 sequence (DNA): TGCAGTGCCCGGGACAGGGCGTCCTACGAGCAGTACTTC.

The V call is TRBV30, the J call TRBJ1-6; D remains unclear. The CDR3 extends over 15 amino acids. From germline, CDR1 is GTSNPN and CDR2 SVGIG (reference sequence). Deletions cut 4 bases from V and 8 bases from J, with 18 bases between. DNA of the CDR3: TGTGCCTGGAACCCATCGGGGTTGGGAGATTCACCCCTCCACTTT. Translating it yields CAWNPSGLGDSPLHF. The variable domain in full, completed from reference TRBV30 and TRBJ1-6, reads SQTIHQWPATLVQPVGSPLSLECTVEGTSNPNLYWYRQAAGRGLQLLFYSVGIGQISSEVPQNLSASRPQDRQFILSSKKLLLSDSGFYLCAWNPSGLGDSPLHFGNGTRLTVT.

Regarding this clonotype: A much more abundant neighbour one base away suggests this may be a read error. The rearrangement joins TRBV2 to TRBJ2-7, with 8 bases that match TRBD2. Trimming removed 6 bases from V and 2 bases from J; junction bases left unmatched: 6. The CDR3 is made up of 14 amino acids. The germline V gene has CDR1 SNHLY and CDR2 FYNNEI. DNA for the CDR3: TGTGCCAGCAGACTAACGGGAGGGACCTACGAGCAGTACTTC. Translated: CASRLTGGTYEQYF.

This clonotype was found many times. The chain joins TRBV7-7 to TRBJ2-5; the D gene is possibly TRBD2 (6 bases). The CDR3 runs 14 residues. In germline, CDR1 is SSHAT, CDR2 FNYEAQ (reference sequence). The CDR3 loop is CAIGPDGSQETQYF. CDR3 in DNA: TGTGCTATAGGACCGGACGGGAGTCAAGAGACCCAGTACTTC.

As regards this clonotype: A much larger clone lies one base from this, so it may be a read error. This chain joins TRBV5-5 and TRBJ1-5, with D perhaps matching TRBD1 (5 bases). CDR1 and CDR2 (germline): SGHKS, YYEKEE (reference sequence). The CDR3 has 15 amino acids. CDR3 residues: CASSFRDGTNQPQHF. The CDR3 nucleotides read TGCGCCAGCAGCTTTCGGGACGGCACAAATCAGCCCCAGCATTTT.

This CDR3 is CASSLATSGTGELFF. Written as DNA, the CDR3 is TGTGCCAGCAGCTTAGCGACTAGCGGCACCGGGGAGCTGTTTTTT. The chain uses TRBV7-2 and TRBJ2-2; 9 bases align to TRBD2. Germline V lookup: CDR1 SGHTA, CDR2 FQGNSA. The length of the CDR3 is 15 residues. V shed 0 bases and J 4 bases; nucleotides not matched to a gene: 0.

The chain joins TRBV11-2 to TRBJ1-2; D not certain. V was cut by 0 bases and J by 2 bases, with 10 bases left in between. Germline CDR1 and CDR2: SGHAT and FQNNGV. This CDR3 is 15 amino acids long. The CDR3 region has the DNA TGTGCCAGCAGCTTAGAATCAGGAACCAACTATGGCTACACCTTC. Its translation: CASSLESGTNYGYTF.

V is TRBV3-1 and J is TRBJ2-7, with 8 bases matching TRBD2. Germline trimming cut 4 bases from V and 5 bases from J; bases unmatched to any gene: 10. Looked up from germline, CDR1 is LGHDT and CDR2 is YNNKEL (reference sequence). The CDR3 runs to 15 residues. CDR3 region: CASSRSGGEVNEQYF. The CDR3 DNA reads as TGTGCCAGCAGCCGGTCCGGGGGGGAGGTGAACGAGCAGTACTTC.

Details on this clonotype: This may be a read error: a much more frequent sequence differs by one nucleotide. This chain links TRBV24-1 with TRBJ1-2; weak D call: TRBD1 (6 bases). CDR1 and CDR2 from the germline V gene are KGHDR and SFDVKD. This CDR3 is 14 amino acids long. The CDR3 nucleotides read TGTGCCACCAGTGAGTTAGACAGGAGCTATGGCCACACCTTC. It codes for CATSELDRSYGHTF.